Below, one T cell receptor (beta chain) is given with its context. This clonotype was picked up a small number of times. Its antigen is not yet known. The record has no base qualities; no much larger clone is one base away. This entry comes from a study of early T cells in non-severe SARS-CoV-2 infection (dated by TCRdb to 2020 to 2022). With respect to the entire study: Because TCR sequencing relied on bulk RNA taken from unsorted whole blood, pairing of alpha and beta chains was not possible. What the authors observed across the whole study: VDJdb matching was skewed toward anti-spike CD8 responses, so virus-specific expansions were likely underestimated and private and CD4 specificities were missed.

Preparation of the library involved 5' RACE. The reads were generated on a NextSeq 500. Unique molecular identifiers were attached to individual cDNA molecules in the TCR library protocol so that sequencing error and PCR bias could be corrected. Both TCR alpha and beta chains were sequenced, and tight co-correlation was observed between alpha and beta sequence abundances in each sample. The paper's data handling went like this. Decombinator V4 was used to perform V gene, J gene and CDR3 annotation of TCR sequences. Expanded TCRs were defined as changing significantly between any two time points under a Poisson model with p below 0.0001. TCR abundances were normalised to the total number of TCRs sequenced per sample and were expressed as counts per million. TRAV1-2 paired with TRAJ12, TRAJ20 or TRAJ33 defined MAIT TCRs, while TRAV10 paired with TRAJ18 defined iNKT TCRs. VDJdb, accessed on 1 November 2021, was searched for TCRs annotated for CMV, EBV and SARS-CoV-2, and TCRs annotated for more than one antigen were excluded. TCRdb reran the public reads through fastp at Q25 and MiXCR, keeping productive beta chains. Identical CDR3 protein sequences are pooled into one entry, listed with their most common genes and DNA. The V and J calls here are based on TCRdb, not the publication. The sample table records approximately 90,000 distinct CDR3 sequences; around 17% of these occur just once. The ten biggest clones cover 4.5% to 6.5% of the sample.

Reading the germline V gene gives CDR1 SNHLY and CDR2 FYNNEI. Deletion took 8 bases off V and 2 bases off J, with a span of 15 bases between the germline ends. The CDR3 starts with the cysteine, ends with the phenylalanine, and has 14 residues. Just CDR3 DNA is preserved here, 42 bases in frame from base 1. The study was a case-control design nested within a healthcare worker cohort in London, UK, with weekly nasopharyngeal swab PCR tests and blood sampling. Healthcare workers were enrolled in the week of the UK lockdown, from 23 to 31 March 2020, and were followed every week for up to about 16 weeks.

This sequence was found in an adult who was a healthcare worker with PCR-confirmed SARS-CoV-2 infection or an uninfected control (not recorded which). Recombination linked TRBV2 to TRBJ2-5, with a tentative D gene TRBD2 over 6 matching bases. This material consisted of whole blood, taken at baseline. The DNA is TGTGCCAGCGCGGGACTCTGGCGGCAAGAGACCCAGTACTTC. Its translation reads: CASAGLWRQETQYF. Here the CDR3 is joined to the reference TRBV2 and TRBJ2-5 genes, and the full variable domain is: EPEVTQTPSHQVTQMGQEVILRCVPISNHLYFYWYRQILGQKVEFLVSFYNNEISEKSEIFDDQFSVERPDGSNFTLKIRSTKLEDSAMYFCASAGLWRQETQYFGPGTRLLVL.